This is a list of T cell receptor beta chains from one sample in a study of blood T cells in healthy people across ages. Each CDR3 protein is one row after TCRdb ran MiXCR on the 5' RACE reads. The profile shows some 850,000 distinct CDR3 sequences, about a quarter of them singletons. The sample was also linked to a second study, of T cells of mothers and their children.

Sequenced sample: blood. Source of these receptors: a boy between 10 and 17 years old in good health. CDR3s include the opening cysteine and the closing phenylalanine or tryptophan. D genes are given only for firm matches. Some rows have no size entry. The others give once, few or many, or a class for an expanded clone.

V	D	J	size	CDR3	DNA
TRBV4-2	TRBD2	TRBJ2-1	-	CASSHGTSSEQFF	TGTGCCAGCAGCCACGGGACTAGCAGTGAGCAGTTCTTC
TRBV12-3/TRBV12-4	TRBD1	TRBJ2-3	-	CASSLSGTGGRDTQYF	TGTGCCAGCAGTTTAAGCGGGACAGGGGGCAGAGATACGCAGTATTTT
TRBV6-6	-	TRBJ2-5	few	CASSYFQGFQETQYF	TGTGCCAGCAGTTACTTTCAGGGCTTCCAAGAGACCCAGTACTTC
TRBV10-3	-	TRBJ2-3	-	CAISEGRRSTDTQYF	TGTGCCATCAGTGAGGGGCGCAGGAGCACAGATACGCAGTATTTT
TRBV5-6	-	TRBJ1-1	-	CASSLVGRRSEAFF	TGTGCCAGCAGCTTGGTTGGCCGTCGGAGTGAAGCTTTCTTT
TRBV20-1	TRBD1	TRBJ2-5	few	CSAIQGAPLVETQYF	TGCAGTGCTATCCAGGGGGCTCCGCTTGTAGAGACCCAGTACTTC
TRBV5-1	TRBD2	TRBJ2-7	-	CASTLRGRENEQYF	TGCGCCAGCACCCTCCGAGGGAGGGAGAACGAGCAGTACTTC
TRBV19	-	TRBJ2-5	few	CASNNPGRQETQYF	TGTGCCAGTAACAACCCCGGACGACAAGAGACCCAGTACTTC
TRBV29-1	-	TRBJ2-1	-	CSVSTGFGEQFF	TGCAGCGTTTCCACAGGGTTCGGAGAGCAGTTCTTC
TRBV3-1	-	TRBJ1-1	-	CASSQGGGRTEAFF	TGTGCCAGCAGCCAAGGAGGAGGGAGGACTGAAGCTTTCTTT
TRBV5-1	-	TRBJ2-5	many	CASSLAPKETQYF	TGCGCCAGCAGCTTGGCTCCGAAAGAGACCCAGTACTTC
TRBV5-1	-	TRBJ2-1	few	CASSATGTEQFF	TGCGCCAGCAGCGCTACCGGGACAGAGCAGTTCTTC
TRBV7-3	TRBD2	TRBJ2-7	-	CANSPGGGEQYF	TGTGCCAACAGCCCTGGGGGGGGAGAGCAGTACTTC
TRBV29-1	-	TRBJ1-1	-	CSATREGYGATEAFF	TGCAGCGCCACGAGGGAGGGCTACGGTGCCACTGAAGCTTTCTTT
TRBV10-3	-	TRBJ2-3	-	CAISEWERGADTQYF	TGTGCCATCAGTGAGTGGGAACGGGGCGCAGATACGCAGTATTTT
TRBV5-1	TRBD1	TRBJ2-6	few	CASSFRQGDTSGANVLTF	TGCGCCAGCAGCTTCCGACAGGGTGACACCTCTGGGGCCAACGTCCTGACTTTC
TRBV6-6	-	TRBJ2-1	-	CASSMGAHGTDEQFF	TGTGCCAGCAGTATGGGGGCCCACGGGACGGATGAGCAGTTCTTC
TRBV27	-	TRBJ1-2	few	CASSYWQGGGYTF	TGTGCCAGCAGTTACTGGCAGGGCGGTGGCTACACCTTC
TRBV5-1	TRBD1	TRBJ1-3	few	CANTIGGAGNTIYF	TGCGCCAACACGATAGGGGGCGCGGGAAACACCATATATTTT
TRBV9	-	TRBJ2-5	many	CASSVDQQETQYF	TGTGCCAGCAGCGTAGACCAGCAAGAGACCCAGTACTTC
TRBV5-1	TRBD1	TRBJ1-6	-	CASSLHGTANSPLHF	TGCGCCAGCAGCTTGCATGGGACAGCGAATTCACCCCTCCACTTT
TRBV27	-	TRBJ2-6	few	CASSSGVSGANVLTF	TGTGCCAGCAGTTCTGGGGTTTCTGGGGCCAACGTCCTGACTTTC
TRBV6-1	-	TRBJ1-4	few	CASSAFEGNEKLFF	TGTGCCAGCAGCGCGTTTGAGGGGAATGAAAAACTGTTTTTT
TRBV4-1	-	TRBJ1-2	once	CASSQDWGGRNGYTF	TGCGCCAGCAGCCAAGATTGGGGAGGACGGAATGGCTACACCTTC
TRBV20-1	-	TRBJ2-3	few	CSARALGAQGRDTQYF	TGCAGTGCTAGGGCCTTGGGGGCCCAGGGGCGAGATACGCAGTATTTT